This T cell receptor beta chain was identified during a study of T cell changes during pregnancy in multiple sclerosis. The CDR3 extends over 14 amino acids. The germline V and J ends were trimmed by 2 bases and 8 bases, with 10 bases remaining between them. Germline CDR1 MDHEN, CDR2 SYDVKM. Sequenced by immunoSEQ multiplex PCR; TCRdb stores in-frame clones only, minus some. The data show about 59,000 clones, approximately 91% seen once. This clone was seen only once. The source of this sequence is a female donor with multiple sclerosis, enrolled in a pregnancy study. The gene calls are TRBV28 and TRBJ1-6; D not certain. The specimen comprised peripheral blood, sampled in the second trimester of pregnancy. The CDR3 bases are TGTGCCAGCAGTTTAGAAACAGTCTATTCACCCCTCCACTTT. Its translation: CASSLETVYSPLHF.